The clone carrying this T cell receptor beta chain appeared a few times. The antigen is not known. The data are from a study of cytomegalovirus exposure and HLA in healthy donors. Study-level background: There were some 81 million unique TCRs (from HLA-typed donors) in an early data release. Within the Caucasian-associated ancestry cluster were under 85% of the approximately 400 genotyped donors. Study results and caveats: Evidence from a later analysis indicated that most CMV-associated TCR beta chains looked HLA-restricted. Follow-up analysis found HLA locus-dependent TCR association rates, highest for DRB1 and lowest for HLA-C.

The CDR3 is made up of 12 amino acids. Germline-derived CDR1 and CDR2 are GTSNPN and SVGIG (reference sequence). The V segment lost 5 bases and the J segment 7 bases; nucleotides outside the gene matches: 7. The study ran its PCR with 60 Vbeta and 13 Jbeta primers. Assay used: immunoSEQ multiplex PCR; TCRdb lists only in-frame clones, some missing. The table shows 75,000 to 90,000 clones, with 60% to 80% occurring only once. This chain uses TRBV30 with TRBJ1-2, with 7 bases matching TRBD1. The receptor comes from a woman aged 40 to 50 in good health and CMV-seropositive. Sequencing used PBMCs. Here the CDR3 reads CAWAGGGGGYTF. The DNA for the CDR3 is TGTGCCTGGGCAGGGGGTGGAGGTGGCTACACCTTC.